Below are 14 T cell receptor beta chains sequenced from a single sample in a study of OX40 agonist ivuxolimab in advanced cancers. The assay was immunoSEQ multiplex PCR, and TCRdb's table has in-frame clones only and misses some. The sample carries roughly 110,000 clones, 90% recorded once. This material consisted of CD4+ or CD8+ T cells sorted from blood, taken in a trial of the OX40 agonist ivuxolimab. These receptors all stem from an adult with an advanced solid tumor such as melanoma, head and neck, liver or kidney cancer.

This clone has a handful of counts. This chain joins TRBV19 and TRBJ1-1; D possibly corresponds to TRBD1 (5 bases). The CDR3 contains 13 residues. CDR1 and CDR2 (germline): LNHDA, SQIVND (reference sequence). V gave up 7 bases and J gave up 2 bases, with 11 bases separating them. The CDR3 DNA sequence: TGTGCCAGTACCGACAGACAAAACACTGAAGCTTTCTTT. This gives the protein CASTDRQNTEAFF. Full variable domain (rest looked up from reference TRBV19 and TRBJ1-1): DGGITQSPKYLFRKEGQNVTLSCEQNLNHDAMYWYRQDPGQGLRLIYYSQIVNDFQKGDIAEGYSVSREKKESFPLTVTSAQKNPTAFYLCASTDRQNTEAFFGQGTRLTVV.

The DNA for the CDR3 is TGTGCCAGCAGACTCACAGGTAACTACGAGCAGTACTTC. Protein sequence: CASRLTGNYEQYF. This chain uses TRBV6-6 with TRBJ2-7, with D perhaps matching TRBD1 (5 bases). CDR1 and CDR2 (germline): MNHNY, SVGAGI (reference sequence). CDR3 length: 13 residues. V shed 6 bases and J shed 3 bases, with 12 bases lying between them.

Written as DNA, the CDR3 is TGTGCCAGCTCACGGGCGGTAGACTCCTACGAGCAGTACTTC. Its protein product is CASSRAVDSYEQYF. The V call is TRBV18, the J call TRBJ2-7; D remains ambiguous. Germline-derived CDR1 and CDR2 are KGHSH and LQKENI. V lost 4 bases and J lost 0, with 10 bases in between. The CDR3 covers 14 residues. The entire variable domain, with the rest obtained from reference TRBV18 and TRBJ2-7, is as follows: NAGVMQNPRHLVRRRGQEARLRCSPMKGHSHVYWYRQLPEEGLKFMVYLQKENIIDESGMPKERFSAEFPKEGPSILRIQQVVRGDSAAYFCASSRAVDSYEQYFGPGTRLTVT.

The chain carries TRBV11-2 and TRBJ2-5; D perhaps matches TRBD1 (6 bases). CDR1 and CDR2 from the germline V gene are SGHAT and FQNNGV. This CDR3 comprises 18 residues. Trimming pared 8 bases from V and 4 bases from J, leaving 29 bases between. Here the CDR3 reads CASRPFGQSVFKAETQYF. In nucleotides, the CDR3 is TGTGCCAGCCGACCTTTTGGACAGTCGGTTTTTAAGGCAGAGACCCAGTACTTC.

The chain joins TRBV11-2 to TRBJ1-5; no reliable D call. The CDR3 is made up of 13 amino acids. V shed 5 bases and J shed 3 bases, with 8 bases lying between them. Per the germline V gene, CDR1 is SGHAT and CDR2 is FQNNGV. The CDR3 nucleotides are TGTGCCAGCAGCCTCACATCCAATCAGCCCCAGCATTTT. Its translation: CASSLTSNQPQHF.

This clone was recorded only once. The genes are TRBV4-3 and TRBJ2-3; 9 bases align to TRBD2. Germline-derived CDR1 and CDR2 are LGHNA and YSLEER. With V trimmed by 0 bases and J by 7 bases, 17 bases remained unmatched. There are 19 residues in the CDR3. CDR3 protein: CASSQEWSSSSGGKYTQYF. The CDR3 DNA reads TGCGCCAGCAGCCAAGAATGGTCATCGAGTAGCGGGGGTAAATATACGCAGTATTTT.

The chain couples TRBV5-1 to TRBJ1-4; tentatively, D is TRBD1 (5 bases). Trimming took off 0 bases at V and 3 bases at J, with 9 bases between the two ends. From germline, CDR1 is SGHRS and CDR2 YFSETQ. The CDR3 contains 15 residues. CDR3 coding DNA: TGCGCCAGCAGCTTGGACGGGGCTGCTAATGAAAAACTGTTTTTT. The encoded protein is CASSLDGAANEKLFF.

J is TRBJ2-7 and V is TRBV6-5; D is uncertain. Germline loops: CDR1 MNHEY, CDR2 SVGAGI. CDR3 size: 12 residues. Trimming took 7 bases from V and 1 from J, leaving 8 bases between them. CDR3 sequence (DNA): TGTGCCAGCAAAACCGCGTCCTACGAGCAGTACTTC. It specifies CASKTASYEQYF.

The chain recombines TRBV18 with TRBJ1-5; D not resolved. Germline V lookup: CDR1 KGHSH, CDR2 LQKENI. Trimming removed 3 bases from V and 4 bases from J, with 10 bases in between. The CDR3 covers 14 residues. CDR3 sequence reads: CASSPQTDNQPQHF. The CDR3 DNA sequence: TGTGCCAGCTCACCCCAGACTGATAATCAGCCCCAGCATTTT.

The V and J genes are TRBV5-6 and TRBJ2-3, with 15 bases fitting TRBD2. From germline, CDR1 is SGHDT and CDR2 YYEEEE. Losses at the gene ends were 4 bases for V and 5 bases for J; bases not matched to a gene: 8. This CDR3 comprises 17 residues. Written as DNA, the CDR3 is TGTGCCAGCAGCCGCCGGACTAGCGGGGGGGCAGTAGATACGCAGTATTTT. Translating gives CASSRRTSGGAVDTQYF.

The rearrangement uses TRBV30 and TRBJ1-6; unclear D gene. The CDR3 is 12 residues long. Between the trimmed V and J ends, which lost 0 bases and 11 bases, there was a span of 8 bases. Germline CDR1 and CDR2: GTSNPN and SVGIG (reference sequence). The CDR3 nucleotides are TGTGCCTGGAGTGTTTTAAGGACACCCCTCCACTTT. Its protein product is CAWSVLRTPLHF.

This chain connects TRBV7-2 to TRBJ2-7; D possibly corresponds to TRBD1 (6 bases). The CDR3 runs to 14 residues. The germline V gene has CDR1 SGHTA and CDR2 FQGNSA. The V and J ends lost 1 base and 3 bases respectively, with 10 bases between them. The CDR3 coding sequence is TGTGCCAGCAGCTTAGGACAGGCAAACTACGAGCAGTACTTC. It yields the protein CASSLGQANYEQYF.

The count of this clone is one. CDR3 nucleotide sequence: TGTGCCAGCTCACCATCACTAACCCGTTTCTACGAGCAGTACTTC. Amino acids: CASSPSLTRFYEQYF. J is TRBJ2-7 and V is TRBV18; D unresolved. CDR3 length: 15 residues. Trimming cost V 2 bases and J 3 bases, with 14 bases left between them. Germline CDR1 KGHSH, CDR2 LQKENI.

The gene calls are TRBV7-8 and TRBJ2-4, with D perhaps being TRBD1 or TRBD2 (5 bases each). Trimming left V 5 bases short and J 8 bases short, with 28 bases between. In germline, CDR1 is SGHVS, CDR2 FQNEAQ. The CDR3 sequence is 18 residues long. CDR3 in DNA: TGTGCCAGCAGCGCTCGCCCGAGGGACGTGGGCGTAAGACACATTCAGTACTTC. Protein product: CASSARPRDVGVRHIQYF.